The clone carrying this T cell receptor (beta chain) was seen a handful of times. Antigen: not known. These data come from a study of T-cell memory formation after mild COVID-19. The study, taken as a whole, reports: Detection of some responders pre-infection suggested pre-existing cross-reactive memory T cells participated. Shrinking CD4+ clones were chiefly CM and EM; CD8+ ones were chiefly EMRA.

5'RACE primed at constant segments yielded TCR alpha and TCR beta cDNA libraries bearing sample barcodes and UMIs. TCRdb processed the 5' RACE reads anew with MiXCR; each CDR3 protein has one entry. Of some 490,000 distinct CDR3 sequences in the sample, about 18% were seen once. V gave up 8 bases and J gave up 6 bases, with 20 bases separating them. The CDR3 covers 14 residues. The TCR comes from an adult woman who had mild COVID-19 (a few samples of this study predate the infection). Cell type and time point are not known. Sample: PBMCs or a T cell subset sorted from them (not recorded which). The rearrangement uses TRBV12-3 or TRBV12-4 and TRBJ2-7, with D possibly TRBD2 on 5 matching bases. The DNA for the CDR3 is TGTGCCAGCGGCCTATCGGGGTTGTCTCTCGAGCAGTACTTC. Translated, it gives CASGLSGLSLEQYF.